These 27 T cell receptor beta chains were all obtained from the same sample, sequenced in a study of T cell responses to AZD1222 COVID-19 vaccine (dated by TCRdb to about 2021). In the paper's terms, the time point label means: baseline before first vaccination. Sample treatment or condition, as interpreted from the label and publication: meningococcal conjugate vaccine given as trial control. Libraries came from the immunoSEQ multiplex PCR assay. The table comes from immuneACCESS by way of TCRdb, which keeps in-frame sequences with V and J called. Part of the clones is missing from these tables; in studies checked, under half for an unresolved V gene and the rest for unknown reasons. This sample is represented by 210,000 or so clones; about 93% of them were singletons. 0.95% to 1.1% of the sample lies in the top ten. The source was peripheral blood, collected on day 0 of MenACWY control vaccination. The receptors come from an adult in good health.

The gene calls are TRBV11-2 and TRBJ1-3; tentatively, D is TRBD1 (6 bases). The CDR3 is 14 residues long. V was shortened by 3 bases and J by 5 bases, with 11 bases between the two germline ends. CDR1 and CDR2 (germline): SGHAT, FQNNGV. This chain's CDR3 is CASSFRGARNTIYF. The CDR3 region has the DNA TGTGCCAGCAGCTTTAGGGGGGCACGAAACACCATATATTTT.

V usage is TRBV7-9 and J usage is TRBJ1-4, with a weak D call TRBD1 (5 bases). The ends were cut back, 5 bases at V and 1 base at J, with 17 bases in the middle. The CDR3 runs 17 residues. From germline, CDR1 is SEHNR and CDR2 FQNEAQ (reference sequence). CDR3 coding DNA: TGTGCCAGCAGCCCCAGCCGGGGCTATCAAACTAATGAAAAACTGTTTTTT. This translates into CASSPSRGYQTNEKLFF.

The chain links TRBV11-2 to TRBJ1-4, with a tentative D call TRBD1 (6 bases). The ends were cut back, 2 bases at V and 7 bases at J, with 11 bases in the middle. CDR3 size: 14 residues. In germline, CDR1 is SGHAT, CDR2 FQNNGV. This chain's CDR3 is CASSLWGGPEKLFF. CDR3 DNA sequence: TGTGCCAGCAGCTTATGGGGGGGCCCTGAAAAACTGTTTTTT.

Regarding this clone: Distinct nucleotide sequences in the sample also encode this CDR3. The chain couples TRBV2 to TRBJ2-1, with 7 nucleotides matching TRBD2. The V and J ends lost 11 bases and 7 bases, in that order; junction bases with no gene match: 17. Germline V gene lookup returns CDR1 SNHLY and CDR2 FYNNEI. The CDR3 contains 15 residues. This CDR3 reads CAGGLSGGDHNEQFF. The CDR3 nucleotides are TGTGCCGGCGGGCTAAGTGGGGGGGACCATAATGAGCAGTTCTTC.

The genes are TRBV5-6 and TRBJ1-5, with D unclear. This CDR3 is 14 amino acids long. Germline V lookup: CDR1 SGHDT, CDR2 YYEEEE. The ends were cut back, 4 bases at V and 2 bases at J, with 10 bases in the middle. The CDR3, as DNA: TGTGCCAGCAGCCCGGACGGGCGCAATCAGCCCCAGCATTTT. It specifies CASSPDGRNQPQHF. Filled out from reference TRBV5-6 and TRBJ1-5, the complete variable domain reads DAGVTQSPTHLIKTRGQQVTLRCSPKSGHDTVSWYQQALGQGPQFIFQYYEEEERQRGNFPDRFSGHQFPNYSSELNVNALLLGDSALYLCASSPDGRNQPQHFGDGTRLSIL.

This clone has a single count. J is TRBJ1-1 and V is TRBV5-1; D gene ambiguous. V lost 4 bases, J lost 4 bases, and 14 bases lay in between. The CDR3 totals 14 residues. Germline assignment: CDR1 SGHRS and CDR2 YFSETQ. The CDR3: CASSPQKTATEAFF. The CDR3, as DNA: TGCGCCAGCAGCCCTCAAAAAACGGCCACTGAAGCTTTCTTT.

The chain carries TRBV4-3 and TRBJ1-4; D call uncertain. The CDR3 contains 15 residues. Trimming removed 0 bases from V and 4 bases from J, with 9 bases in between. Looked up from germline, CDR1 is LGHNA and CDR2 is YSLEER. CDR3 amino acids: CASSQDLDYNEKLFF. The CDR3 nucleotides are TGCGCCAGCAGCCAAGATTTGGACTATAATGAAAAACTGTTTTTT.

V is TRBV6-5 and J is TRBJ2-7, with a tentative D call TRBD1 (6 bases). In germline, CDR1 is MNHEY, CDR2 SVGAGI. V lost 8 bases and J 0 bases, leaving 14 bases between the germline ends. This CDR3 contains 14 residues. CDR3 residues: CASRTTGHSYEQYF. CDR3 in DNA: TGTGCCAGCCGAACCACGGGACACTCCTACGAGCAGTACTTC.

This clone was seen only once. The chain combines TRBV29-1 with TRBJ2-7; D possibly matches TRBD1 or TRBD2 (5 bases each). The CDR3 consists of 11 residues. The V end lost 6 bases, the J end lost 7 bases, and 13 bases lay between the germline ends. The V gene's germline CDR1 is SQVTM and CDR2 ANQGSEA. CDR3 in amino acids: CSVEGQAEQYF. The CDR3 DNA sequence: TGCAGCGTCGAGGGGCAGGCGGAGCAGTACTTC.

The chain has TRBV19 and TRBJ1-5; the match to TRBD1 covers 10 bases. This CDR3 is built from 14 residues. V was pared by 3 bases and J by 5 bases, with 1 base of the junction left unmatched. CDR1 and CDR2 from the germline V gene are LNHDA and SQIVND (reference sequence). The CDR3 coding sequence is TGTGCCAGTAGTATCGGGACAGGGGATCAGCCCCAGCATTTT. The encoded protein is CASSIGTGDQPQHF.

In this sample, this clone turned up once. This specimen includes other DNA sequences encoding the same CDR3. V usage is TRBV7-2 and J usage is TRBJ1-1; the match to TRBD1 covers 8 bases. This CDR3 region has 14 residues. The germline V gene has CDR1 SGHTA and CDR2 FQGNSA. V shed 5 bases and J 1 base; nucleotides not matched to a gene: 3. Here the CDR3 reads CASSPQGANTEAFF. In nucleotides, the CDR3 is TGTGCCAGCAGCCCCCAGGGGGCGAACACTGAAGCTTTCTTT.

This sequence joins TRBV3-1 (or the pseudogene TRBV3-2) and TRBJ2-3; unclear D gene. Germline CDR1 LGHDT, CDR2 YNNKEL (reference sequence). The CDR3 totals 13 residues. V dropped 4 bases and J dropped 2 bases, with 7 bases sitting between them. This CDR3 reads CASSPEYTDTQYF. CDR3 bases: TGTGCCAGCAGCCCCGAGTACACAGATACGCAGTATTTT.

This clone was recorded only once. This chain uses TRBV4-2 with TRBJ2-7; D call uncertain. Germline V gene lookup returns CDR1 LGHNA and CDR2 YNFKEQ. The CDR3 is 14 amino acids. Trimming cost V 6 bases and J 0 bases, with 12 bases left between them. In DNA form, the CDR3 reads TGTGCCAGCAGGCCGGACGTGAGCTCCTACGAGCAGTACTTC. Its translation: CASRPDVSSYEQYF.

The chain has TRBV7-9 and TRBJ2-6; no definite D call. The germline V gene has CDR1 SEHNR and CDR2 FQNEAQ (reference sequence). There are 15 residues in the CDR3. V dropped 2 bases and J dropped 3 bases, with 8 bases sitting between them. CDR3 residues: CASSLTGYGANVLTF. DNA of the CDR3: TGTGCCAGCAGCTTAACCGGGTATGGGGCCAACGTCCTGACTTTC.

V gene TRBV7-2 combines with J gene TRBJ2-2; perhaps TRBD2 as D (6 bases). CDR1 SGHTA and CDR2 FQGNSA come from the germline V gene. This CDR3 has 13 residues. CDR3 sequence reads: CVDGTPNTGELFF. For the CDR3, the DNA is TGTGTAGACGGGACTCCGAACACCGGGGAGCTGTTTTTT.

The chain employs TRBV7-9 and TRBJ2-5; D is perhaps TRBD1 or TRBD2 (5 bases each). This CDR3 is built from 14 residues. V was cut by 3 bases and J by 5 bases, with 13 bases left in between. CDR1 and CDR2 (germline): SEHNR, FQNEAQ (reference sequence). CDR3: CASSLGPPEETQYF. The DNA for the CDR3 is TGTGCCAGCAGCTTGGGACCGCCTGAGGAGACCCAGTACTTC.

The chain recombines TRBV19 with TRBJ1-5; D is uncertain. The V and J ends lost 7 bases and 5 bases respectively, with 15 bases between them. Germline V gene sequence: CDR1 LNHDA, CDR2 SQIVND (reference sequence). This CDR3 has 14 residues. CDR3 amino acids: CASTLGASYQPQHF. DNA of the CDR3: TGTGCCAGTACCCTCGGTGCGTCCTATCAGCCCCAGCATTTT. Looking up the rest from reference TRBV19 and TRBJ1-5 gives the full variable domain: DGGITQSPKYLFRKEGQNVTLSCEQNLNHDAMYWYRQDPGQGLRLIYYSQIVNDFQKGDIAEGYSVSREKKESFPLTVTSAQKNPTAFYLCASTLGASYQPQHFGDGTRLSIL.

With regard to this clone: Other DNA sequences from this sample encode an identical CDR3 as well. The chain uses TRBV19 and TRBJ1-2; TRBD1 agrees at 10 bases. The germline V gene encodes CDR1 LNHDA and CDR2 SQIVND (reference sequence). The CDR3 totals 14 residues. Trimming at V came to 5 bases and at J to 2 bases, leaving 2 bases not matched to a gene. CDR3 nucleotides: TGTGCCAGTAGTCGGGACAGGGGAAACTATGGCTACACCTTC. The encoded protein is CASSRDRGNYGYTF. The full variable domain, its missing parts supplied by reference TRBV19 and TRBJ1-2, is DGGITQSPKYLFRKEGQNVTLSCEQNLNHDAMYWYRQDPGQGLRLIYYSQIVNDFQKGDIAEGYSVSREKKESFPLTVTSAQKNPTAFYLCASSRDRGNYGYTFGSGTRLTVV.

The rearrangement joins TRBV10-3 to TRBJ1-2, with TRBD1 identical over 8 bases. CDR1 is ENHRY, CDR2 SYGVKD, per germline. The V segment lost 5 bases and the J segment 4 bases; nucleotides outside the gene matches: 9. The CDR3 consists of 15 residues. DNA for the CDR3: TGTGCCATCAGTTCCGGGACAGGAGGGTCCTATGGCTACACCTTC. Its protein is CAISSGTGGSYGYTF.

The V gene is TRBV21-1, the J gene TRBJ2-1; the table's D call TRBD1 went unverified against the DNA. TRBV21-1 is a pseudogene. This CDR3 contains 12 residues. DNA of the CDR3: TGTGCCAGCAGCCCCGACAGGGGTGAGCAGTTCTTC. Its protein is CASSPDRGEQFF.

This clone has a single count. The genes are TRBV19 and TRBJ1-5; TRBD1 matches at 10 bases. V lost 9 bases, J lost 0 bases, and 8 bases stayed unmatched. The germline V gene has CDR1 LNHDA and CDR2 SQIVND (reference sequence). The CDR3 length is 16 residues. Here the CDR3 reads CASRDRGGLSNQPQHF. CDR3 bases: TGTGCCAGCCGGGACAGGGGAGGGCTTAGCAATCAGCCCCAGCATTTT.

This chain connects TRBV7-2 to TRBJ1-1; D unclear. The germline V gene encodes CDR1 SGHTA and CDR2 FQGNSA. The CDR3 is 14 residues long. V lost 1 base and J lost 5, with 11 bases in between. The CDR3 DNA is TGTGCCAGCAGCTTAGGAGGAGTTAGGACTGAAGCTTTCTTT. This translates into CASSLGGVRTEAFF.

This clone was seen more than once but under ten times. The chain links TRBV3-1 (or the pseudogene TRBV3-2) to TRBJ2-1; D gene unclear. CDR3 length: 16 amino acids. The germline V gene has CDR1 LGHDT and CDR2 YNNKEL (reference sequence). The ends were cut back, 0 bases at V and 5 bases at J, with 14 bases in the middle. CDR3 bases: TGTGCCAGCAGCCAAGATAGCAGGAGACCTAACAATGAGCAGTTCTTC. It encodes CASSQDSRRPNNEQFF.

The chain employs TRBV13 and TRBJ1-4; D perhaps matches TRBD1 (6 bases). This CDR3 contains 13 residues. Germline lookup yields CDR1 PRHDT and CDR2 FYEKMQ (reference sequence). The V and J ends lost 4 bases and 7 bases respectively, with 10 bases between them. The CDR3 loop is CASSYGTIEKLFF. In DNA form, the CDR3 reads TGTGCCAGCAGCTACGGGACAATTGAAAAACTGTTTTTT.

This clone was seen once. This chain's CDR3 is CASSRSGVLNNEQFF. As DNA, the CDR3 is TGTGCCAGCAGCAGGAGCGGGGTATTGAACAATGAGCAGTTCTTC. The genes are TRBV4-2 and TRBJ2-1, with TRBD2 matching 7 bases. The CDR3 consists of 15 residues. The germline V gene encodes CDR1 LGHNA and CDR2 YNFKEQ. The J segment lost 5 bases and the V segment lost 5 bases, leaving 9 bases of the junction unmatched.

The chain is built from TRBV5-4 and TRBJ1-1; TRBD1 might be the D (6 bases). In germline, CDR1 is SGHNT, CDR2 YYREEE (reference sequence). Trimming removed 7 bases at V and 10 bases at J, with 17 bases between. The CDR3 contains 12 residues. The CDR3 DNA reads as TGTGCCAGCGGAGACAGGTTAGACCCAGCTTTCTTT. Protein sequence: CASGDRLDPAFF.

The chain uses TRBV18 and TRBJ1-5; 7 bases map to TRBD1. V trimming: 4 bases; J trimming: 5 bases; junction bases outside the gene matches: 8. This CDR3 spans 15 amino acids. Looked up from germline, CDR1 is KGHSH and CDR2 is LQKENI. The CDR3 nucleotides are TGTGCCAGCTCACAACGACAGGGAGGGGATCAGCCCCAGCATTTT. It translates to CASSQRQGGDQPQHF. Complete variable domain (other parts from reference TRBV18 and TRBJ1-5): NAGVMQNPRHLVRRRGQEARLRCSPMKGHSHVYWYRQLPEEGLKFMVYLQKENIIDESGMPKERFSAEFPKEGPSILRIQQVVRGDSAAYFCASSQRQGGDQPQHFGDGTRLSIL.